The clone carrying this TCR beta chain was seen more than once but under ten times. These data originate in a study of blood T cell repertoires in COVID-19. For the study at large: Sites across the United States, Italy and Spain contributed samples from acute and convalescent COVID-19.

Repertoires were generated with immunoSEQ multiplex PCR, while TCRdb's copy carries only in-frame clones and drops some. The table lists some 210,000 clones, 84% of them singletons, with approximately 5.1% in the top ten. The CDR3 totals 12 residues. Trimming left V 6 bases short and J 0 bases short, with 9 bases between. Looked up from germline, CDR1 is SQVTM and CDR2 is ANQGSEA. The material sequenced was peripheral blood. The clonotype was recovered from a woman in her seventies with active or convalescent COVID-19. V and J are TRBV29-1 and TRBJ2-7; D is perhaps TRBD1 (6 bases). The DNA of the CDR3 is TGCAGCGTAGGGGACAACTCCTACGAGCAGTACTTC. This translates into CSVGDNSYEQYF.